This record covers a single T cell receptor beta chain. Its antigen is as yet unknown. This entry comes from a study of long-term antiretroviral therapy in people with HIV. HIV-positive participants were all treated in the United States. Ahead of DNA extraction, samples held roughly 0.9-10 million cryopreserved PBMC each. At the survey level, the v3.0 immunoSEQ assay was run. This table comes from immunoSEQ multiplex PCR, and its TCRdb copy is limited to in-frame clones, with some not included. The table includes fewer than 30,000 clones, approximately 86% detected once. Study observations and caveats: Clonotypes expanded prior to ART showed repertoire dominance at all sampled time points. Blood dates from 2004 to 2017, possibly under older ART regimens.

The CDR3 covers 14 residues. The germline V gene has CDR1 GTSNPN and CDR2 SVGIG (reference sequence). Trimming removed 2 bases at V and 4 bases at J, with 13 bases between. This chain links TRBV30 with TRBJ2-3; possibly TRBD2 for D (6 bases). The clonotype originates from a man under 40 with HIV. This specimen consisted of unsorted PBMCs, obtained around 4.5 years after starting antiretroviral therapy. This CDR3 reads CAWSLTSWPDTQYF. DNA of the CDR3: TGTGCCTGGAGTCTGACTAGTTGGCCAGATACGCAGTATTTT.